These 8 T cell receptor beta chains came from one sample sequenced in a study of CD8+CD57+ T cells in acquired aplastic anemia. Patients chosen for sequencing had shown CD8+CD57+ cell expansion by flow cytometry. Genomic DNA constituted the template upon which TCR beta VDJ and CDR3 profiling was performed. TCRdb independently ran MiXCR on the reads; one entry per CDR3 protein. The sample shows about 160,000 distinct CDR3 sequences, 71% of them seen only once. Sequences were obtained from sorted CD4+, CD8+, or CD8+CD57+ T cells (not recorded which) from PBMCs. These TCRs come from a human donor with aplastic anemia.

This rearrangement joins TRBV29-1 to TRBJ2-3, with no clear D. Germline assignment: CDR1 SQVTM and CDR2 ANQGSEA. Trimming took off 3 bases at V and 3 bases at J, with 4 bases between the two ends. There are 11 residues in the CDR3. The CDR3 here is CSVEGTDTQYF. CDR3 coding DNA: TGCAGCGTTGAGGGTACAGATACGCAGTATTTT.

The V and J genes are TRBV2 and TRBJ2-3, with 13 nucleotides matching TRBD2. V shed 0 bases, J shed 11 bases, and the junction held 2 bases outside the gene matches. The length of the CDR3 is 14 residues. Germline CDR1 is SNHLY and CDR2 is FYNNEI. For the CDR3, the DNA is TGTGCCAGCAGTGAAGCCGGACTAGCGGGGGTGCAGTATTTT. It is translated as CASSEAGLAGVQYF.

This clonotype was found a few times. The rearrangement joins TRBV5-5 to TRBJ1-6, with TRBD1 as a possible D gene (6 bases). The V end was cut by 3 bases, the J end by 5 bases, with 18 bases between. Germline V gene lookup returns CDR1 SGHKS and CDR2 YYEKEE (reference sequence). The CDR3 runs to 17 residues. The CDR3 protein is CASSSTGGTTNNSPLHF. The CDR3 region has the DNA TGTGCCAGCAGCTCAACTGGAGGGACAACCAATAATTCACCCCTCCACTTT.

This chain connects TRBV5-1 to TRBJ2-5; 10 bases agree with TRBD1. Germline values: CDR1 SGHRS, CDR2 YFSETQ. Trimming removed 5 bases from V and 5 bases from J; junction bases left unmatched: 6. The CDR3 loop spans 14 amino acids. The CDR3 DNA follows: TGCGCCAGCAGGCCGGGGACAGGGGTGGAGACCCAGTACTTC. As protein: CASRPGTGVETQYF.

This clonotype was counted once. J is TRBJ2-7 and V is TRBV5-1, with D hard to call. The CDR3 sequence is 13 residues long. Germline CDR1 reads SGHRS; CDR2 reads YFSETQ. The ends were cut back, 0 bases at V and 3 bases at J, with 7 bases in the middle. Here the CDR3 reads CASSLGGRYEQYF. DNA of the CDR3: TGCGCCAGCAGCTTGGGCGGACGCTACGAGCAGTACTTC.

The chain links TRBV20-1 to TRBJ2-3, with D perhaps given as TRBD1 or TRBD2 (5 bases each). CDR3 size: 16 residues. The V and J ends lost 5 bases and 2 bases respectively, with 20 bases between them. Looked up from germline, CDR1 is DFQATT and CDR2 is SNEGSKA (reference sequence). The CDR3 DNA sequence: TGCAGTGCTGAGGTATTCGGCGAGGGGTCCACAGATACGCAGTATTTT. This gives the protein CSAEVFGEGSTDTQYF.

The chain couples TRBV10-1 to TRBJ1-6; D uncertain. The ends were cut back, 0 bases at V and 10 bases at J, with 13 bases in the middle. This CDR3 has 15 residues. CDR1 WNHNN and CDR2 SYGVQD come from the germline V gene (reference sequence). CDR3 amino acids: CASSESGKKSSPLHF. The DNA of the CDR3 is TGCGCCAGCAGTGAGTCGGGCAAAAAGAGCTCACCCCTCCACTTT.

The chain has TRBV2 and TRBJ1-1; 7 nucleotides line up with TRBD1. V was clipped by 3 bases and J by 7 bases; unmatched bases: 5. Germline lookup yields CDR1 SNHLY and CDR2 FYNNEI. This CDR3 spans 13 amino acids. CDR3 DNA: TGTGCCAGCAGTGACGGGACAGAAGTTGAAGCTTTCTTT. This codes for CASSDGTEVEAFF.